The 25 T cell receptor beta chains in this list originate from one sample, sequenced in a study of T cell changes during pregnancy in multiple sclerosis (dated by TCRdb to between 2018 and 2021). To prepare the library, the immunoSEQ multiplex PCR assay was applied. The immuneACCESS repertoire file appears here via TCRdb, limited to in-frame rearrangements. These files lack a portion of the clones; in checked studies, under half of the deficit traces to unresolved V genes, and the cause of the others is not known. The sample data list approximately 33,000 clones, and around nine tenths of these were observed just once. The top ten clonotypes cover approximately 0.69% of the sample. The material was CD4+ T cells from peripheral blood mononuclear cells, obtained in the first trimester of pregnancy. The source of these receptors is a female donor in good health, enrolled as a control in a pregnancy study.

This chain links TRBV11-2 with TRBJ1-5, with D unclear. The ends were cut back, 1 base at V and 0 bases at J, with 10 bases in the middle. The CDR3 is 16 residues long. Germline V gene data show CDR1 as SGHAT and CDR2 as FQNNGV. The CDR3 spells CASSLVSGSSNQPQHF. In nucleotides, the CDR3 is TGTGCCAGCAGCTTAGTGTCGGGGAGTAGCAATCAGCCCCAGCATTTT.

The chain has TRBV7-2 and TRBJ2-5, with D uncertain. The CDR3 has 13 amino acids. CDR1 SGHTA and CDR2 FQGNSA come from the germline V gene. V was trimmed by 3 bases and J by 2 bases, leaving 7 bases between them. CDR3 residues: CASSFSMQETQYF. The CDR3, as DNA: TGTGCCAGCAGCTTTAGCATGCAAGAGACCCAGTACTTC.

V usage is TRBV9 and J usage is TRBJ2-6, with D possibly being TRBD1 (6 bases). CDR1 is SGDLS, CDR2 YYNGEE, per germline. The CDR3 totals 18 residues. Trimming took off 0 bases at V and 4 bases at J, with 17 bases between the two ends. CDR3 nucleotide sequence: TGTGCCAGCAGCGTAGCTCTTCCAGGGGCTCTGGGGGCCAACGTCCTGACTTTC. Residues: CASSVALPGALGANVLTF.

The chain links TRBV5-8 to TRBJ2-7, with a tentative D call TRBD1 (5 bases). Trimming left V 4 bases short and J 4 bases short, with 9 bases between. In germline, CDR1 is SGHTS, CDR2 YDEGEE. This CDR3 comprises 12 residues. The CDR3 DNA reads as TGTGCCAGCAGCCTGCAGGGTTACGAGCAGTACTTC. It translates to CASSLQGYEQYF.

The J gene is TRBJ2-1, the V gene TRBV2; unclear D gene. Germline CDR1 reads SNHLY; CDR2 reads FYNNEI. V lost 5 bases and J 6 bases, leaving 8 bases between the germline ends. CDR3 length: 12 residues. In DNA form, the CDR3 reads TGTGCCAGCAGTCAGGATGGCAATGAGCAGTTCTTC. Protein product: CASSQDGNEQFF.

This chain links TRBV5-4 with TRBJ1-5; 9 nucleotides align to TRBD1. Germline V gene lookup returns CDR1 SGHNT and CDR2 YYREEE (reference sequence). The length of the CDR3 is 15 residues. The ends lost 4 bases at V and 5 bases at J; junction bases unmatched: 7. The DNA for the CDR3 is TGTGCCAGCAGCGTGACAGGGGGGTACGATCAGCCCCAGCATTTT. Protein product: CASSVTGGYDQPQHF. The full variable domain, completed using reference TRBV5-4 and TRBJ1-5, is ETGVTQSPTHLIKTRGQQVTLRCSSQSGHNTVSWYQQALGQGPQFIFQYYREEENGRGNFPPRFSGLQFPNYSSELNVNALELDDSALYLCASSVTGGYDQPQHFGDGTRLSIL.

The chain is built from TRBV18 and TRBJ1-1; D is perhaps TRBD1 (5 bases). CDR3 length: 12 amino acids. V lost 5 bases to trimming and J lost 5 bases, with 9 bases between them. CDR1 KGHSH and CDR2 LQKENI come from the germline V gene. This CDR3 is CASSARETEAFF. The CDR3 DNA reads as TGTGCCAGCTCAGCCAGGGAAACTGAAGCTTTCTTT. Full variable domain (missing parts from reference TRBV18 and TRBJ1-1): NAGVMQNPRHLVRRRGQEARLRCSPMKGHSHVYWYRQLPEEGLKFMVYLQKENIIDESGMPKERFSAEFPKEGPSILRIQQVVRGDSAAYFCASSARETEAFFGQGTRLTVV.

The chain recombines TRBV9 with TRBJ1-2, with D unclear. The germline gives CDR1 SGDLS, CDR2 YYNGEE. Trimming cost V 1 base and J 7 bases, with 14 bases left between them. This CDR3 comprises 14 residues. CDR3 DNA sequence: TGTGCCAGCAGCGTAAATCATCGGGAACCTGGCTACACCTTC. Residues: CASSVNHREPGYTF.

This chain links TRBV7-2 with TRBJ1-3; weak D call: TRBD1 (6 bases). Trimming left V 4 bases short and J 0 bases short, with 10 bases between. The CDR3 is 15 residues long. Germline CDR1 is SGHTA and CDR2 is FQGNSA. The CDR3 sequence is CASSSTGNSGNTIYF. The DNA of the CDR3 is TGTGCCAGCAGCTCAACAGGGAACTCTGGAAACACCATATATTTT.

V and J are TRBV19 and TRBJ1-2; TRBD1 matches at 8 bases. CDR3 length: 14 residues. V dropped 6 bases and J dropped 3; count of bases not matched to a gene: 6. Germline loops: CDR1 LNHDA, CDR2 SQIVND (reference sequence). The CDR3 reads CASRAGGIYYGYTF. The CDR3 DNA reads as TGTGCCAGTAGAGCAGGGGGCATTTACTATGGCTACACCTTC.

The chain carries TRBV13 and TRBJ1-2, with 9 bases aligning to TRBD1. In germline, CDR1 is PRHDT, CDR2 FYEKMQ (reference sequence). The CDR3 loop spans 16 amino acids. V shed 4 bases, J shed 8 bases, and the junction held 14 bases outside the gene matches. The CDR3: CASSSSGTGLKVGYTF. The CDR3 nucleotides read TGTGCCAGCAGCTCATCCGGGACAGGGCTTAAAGTAGGCTACACCTTC. Full variable domain (remainder filled in from reference TRBV13 and TRBJ1-2): AAGVIQSPRHLIKEKRETATLKCYPIPRHDTVYWYQQGPGQDPQFLISFYEKMQSDKGSIPDRFSAQQFSDYHSELNMSSLELGDSALYFCASSSSGTGLKVGYTFGSGTRLTVV.

The chain has TRBV11-3 and TRBJ2-5, with D tentatively TRBD2 (5 bases). Trimming cost V 1 base and J 5 bases, with 17 bases left between them. Per germline, CDR1 SGHNT and CDR2 YENEEA. This CDR3 spans 16 amino acids. DNA of the CDR3: TGTGCCAGCAGCTTAGGGGCAGCTTGGGGAGAGGAGACCCAGTACTTC. Encoded protein: CASSLGAAWGEETQYF.

The chain employs TRBV7-8 and TRBJ1-5; no clear D gene. This CDR3 has 15 amino acids. Trimming left V 2 bases short and J 2 bases short, with 10 bases between. Germline CDR1 and CDR2: SGHVS and FQNEAQ. CDR3 amino acids: CASSLIQVGNQPQHF. The CDR3 nucleotides are TGTGCCAGCAGCTTAATCCAGGTGGGCAATCAGCCCCAGCATTTT. The full variable domain, completed using reference TRBV7-8 and TRBJ1-5, is GAGVSQSPRYKVAKRGQDVALRCDPISGHVSLFWYQQALGQGPEFLTYFQNEAQLDKSGLPSDRFFAERPEGSVSTLKIQRTQQEDSAVYLCASSLIQVGNQPQHFGDGTRLSIL.

The chain is built from TRBV5-4 and TRBJ1-2; 8 bases align to TRBD1. CDR3 length: 15 residues. Germline CDR1 and CDR2: SGHNT and YYREEE (reference sequence). The ends lost 4 bases at V and 4 bases at J; junction bases unmatched: 9. The CDR3 nucleotides read TGTGCCAGCAGCCCTACCGGGACAGGACCCTATGGCTACACCTTC. Protein sequence: CASSPTGTGPYGYTF.

The V gene is TRBV6-1, the J gene TRBJ2-4; 7 bases are a match to TRBD1. The V gene's germline CDR1 is MNHNS and CDR2 SASEGT. CDR3 size: 13 residues. V trimming: 5 bases; J trimming: 8 bases; junction bases outside the gene matches: 6. The CDR3 nucleotides are TGTGCCAGCAGTTTGACAGGGCGGGACATTCAGTACTTC. It encodes CASSLTGRDIQYF.

The V call is TRBV15, the J call TRBJ2-7; 10 bases are a match to TRBD2. This CDR3 spans 14 amino acids. The germline V gene encodes CDR1 LNHNV and CDR2 YYDKDF (reference sequence). The V gene end was trimmed by 0 bases and the J gene end by 11 bases; junction bases not matched to a gene: 7. The CDR3 nucleotides are TGTGCCACCAGCAGAGATCGTCTAGCGGGGGCGGAGTACTTC. This gives the protein CATSRDRLAGAEYF.

This clone came up once. The chain employs TRBV6-1 and TRBJ2-5; possibly TRBD1 for D (5 bases). The V end lost 4 bases, the J end lost 2 bases, and 11 bases lay between the germline ends. This CDR3 contains 14 residues. Germline loops: CDR1 MNHNS, CDR2 SASEGT. The CDR3 loop is CASSVFRAQETQYF. The CDR3 nucleotides are TGTGCCAGCAGTGTGTTCAGGGCGCAAGAGACCCAGTACTTC.

The sample holds a few counts of this clone. Distinct nucleotide sequences in the sample also encode this CDR3. This rearrangement joins TRBV5-1 to TRBJ1-1, with TRBD1 matching over 9 bases. V shed 2 bases, J shed 5 bases, and the junction held 7 bases outside the gene matches. CDR1 and CDR2 from the germline V gene are SGHRS and YFSETQ. This CDR3 is built from 15 residues. CDR3 sequence: CASSFQGQGQTEAFF. The DNA of the CDR3 is TGCGCCAGCAGCTTCCAAGGACAGGGGCAAACTGAAGCTTTCTTT. The whole variable domain, filled in from reference TRBV5-1 and TRBJ1-1, reads KAGVTQTPRYLIKTRGQQVTLSCSPISGHRSVSWYQQTPGQGLQFLFEYFSETQRNKGNFPGRFSGRQFSNSRSEMNVSTLELGDSALYLCASSFQGQGQTEAFFGQGTRLTVV.

This sequence joins TRBV7-2 and TRBJ2-5; 9 bases agree with TRBD1. From germline, CDR1 is SGHTA and CDR2 FQGNSA. CDR3 length: 15 residues. V lost 4 bases, J lost 5 bases, and 8 bases stayed unmatched. The chain's CDR3 is CASSSGQGGSETQYF. The CDR3 DNA reads TGTGCCAGCAGCTCGGGACAGGGCGGGTCGGAGACCCAGTACTTC.

This chain connects TRBV11-2 to TRBJ2-2, with a tentative D call TRBD1 (6 bases). This CDR3 is built from 16 residues. V lost 7 bases and J lost 4, with 19 bases in between. From germline, CDR1 is SGHAT and CDR2 FQNNGV. This CDR3 reads CASTWARGIRTGELFF. CDR3 sequence (DNA): TGTGCCAGCACCTGGGCCAGGGGAATCCGCACCGGGGAGCTGTTTTTT.

CDR3 protein: CASTPGQGNSPLHF. DNA for the CDR3: TGCGCCAGCACCCCGGGACAGGGTAATTCACCCCTCCACTTT. This chain connects TRBV5-1 to TRBJ1-6, with 9 bases matching TRBD1. This CDR3 is built from 14 residues. Germline V CDR1 and CDR2: SGHRS, YFSETQ. The trim removed 6 bases at V and 6 bases at J, leaving 4 bases unmatched.

V is TRBV6-5 and J is TRBJ2-7; 7 nucleotides match TRBD1. CDR3 size: 14 residues. The junction had 5 bases not matched to a gene; V was cut back by 4 bases and J by 2 bases. CDR1 MNHEY and CDR2 SVGAGI come from the germline V gene. CDR3 sequence: CASSSGTDTYEQYF. CDR3 nucleotide sequence: TGTGCCAGCAGTTCCGGGACAGATACCTACGAGCAGTACTTC.

V is TRBV2 and J is TRBJ2-7; perhaps TRBD2 as D (5 bases). Germline V gives CDR1 SNHLY, CDR2 FYNNEI. The CDR3 has 14 amino acids. The ends were cut back, 3 bases at V and 7 bases at J, with 16 bases in the middle. The CDR3: CASSEISGIGEQYF. CDR3 DNA sequence: TGTGCCAGCAGTGAGATTTCGGGGATCGGGGAGCAGTACTTC.

V gene TRBV6-4 combines with J gene TRBJ2-7; TRBD2 aligns across 8 bases. V trimming: 6 bases; J trimming: 3 bases; junction bases outside the gene matches: 10. This CDR3 has 15 residues. Looked up from germline, CDR1 is MRHNA and CDR2 is SNTAGT. This CDR3 is CASSLSWRGDYEQYF. DNA of the CDR3: TGTGCCAGCAGCCTATCTTGGCGGGGGGACTACGAGCAGTACTTC.

The chain carries TRBV2 and TRBJ1-2, with TRBD1 matching 7 bases. Germline CDR1 is SNHLY and CDR2 is FYNNEI. The CDR3 covers 15 residues. V was pared by 5 bases and J by 0 bases, with 6 bases of the junction left unmatched. The chain's CDR3 is CASSRDRAANYGYTF. The DNA of the CDR3 is TGTGCCAGCAGTCGCGACAGGGCGGCTAACTATGGCTACACCTTC.